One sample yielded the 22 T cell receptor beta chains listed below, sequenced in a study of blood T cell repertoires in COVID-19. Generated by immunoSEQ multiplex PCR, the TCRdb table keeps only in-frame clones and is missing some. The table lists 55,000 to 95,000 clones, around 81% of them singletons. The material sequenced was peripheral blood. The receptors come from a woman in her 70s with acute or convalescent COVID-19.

CDR3 protein: CSVTASGRQTYNEQFF. The CDR3 region has the DNA TGCAGCGTTACGGCTAGCGGGAGGCAGACCTACAATGAGCAGTTCTTC. The V call is TRBV29-1, the J call TRBJ2-1; 11 bases line up with TRBD2. The CDR3 has 16 residues. Germline V gene lookup returns CDR1 SQVTM and CDR2 ANQGSEA. Trimming took 5 bases from V and 2 from J; bases not matched to a gene: 8.

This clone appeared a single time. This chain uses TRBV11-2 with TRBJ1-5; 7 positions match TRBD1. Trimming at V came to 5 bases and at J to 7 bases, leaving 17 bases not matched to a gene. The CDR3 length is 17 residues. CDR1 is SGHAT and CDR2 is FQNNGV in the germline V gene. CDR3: CASSPHPGTVISQPQHF. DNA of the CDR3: TGTGCCAGCAGCCCCCACCCCGGGACAGTCATAAGCCAGCCCCAGCATTTT.

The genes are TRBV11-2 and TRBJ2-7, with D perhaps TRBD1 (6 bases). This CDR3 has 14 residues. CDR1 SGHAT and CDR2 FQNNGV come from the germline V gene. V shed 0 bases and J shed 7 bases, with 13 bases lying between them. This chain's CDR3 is CASSLEQGLPEQYF. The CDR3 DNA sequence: TGTGCCAGCAGCTTAGAACAGGGCCTACCAGAGCAGTACTTC.

The CDR3 DNA follows: TGCAGTGCTCACCTGGGTCAGGCGCAGTATTTT. It yields the protein CSAHLGQAQYF. This chain uses TRBV20-1 with TRBJ2-3; unclear D gene. V gave up 5 bases and J gave up 10 bases, with 13 bases separating them. CDR3 length equals 11 residues. Germline CDR1 and CDR2: DFQATT and SNEGSKA (reference sequence).

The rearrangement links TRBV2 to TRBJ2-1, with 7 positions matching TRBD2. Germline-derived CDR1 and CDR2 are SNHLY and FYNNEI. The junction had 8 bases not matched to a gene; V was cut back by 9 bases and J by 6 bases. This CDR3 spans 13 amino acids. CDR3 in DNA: TGTGCCAGTTTGGGGAGGGCAAGCAATGAGCAGTTCTTC. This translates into CASLGRASNEQFF.

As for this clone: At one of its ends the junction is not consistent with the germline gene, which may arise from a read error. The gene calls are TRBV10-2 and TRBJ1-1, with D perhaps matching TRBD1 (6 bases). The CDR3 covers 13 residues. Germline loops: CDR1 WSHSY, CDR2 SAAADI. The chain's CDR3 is CARRAQGLREAFF. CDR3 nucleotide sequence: TGCGCCCGCAGAGCCCAGGGGCTACGGGAAGCTTTCTTT.

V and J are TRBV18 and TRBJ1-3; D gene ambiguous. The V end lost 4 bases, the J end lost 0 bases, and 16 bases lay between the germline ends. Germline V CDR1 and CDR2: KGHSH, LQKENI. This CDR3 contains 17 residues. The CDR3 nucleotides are TGTGCCAGCTCACACTCCGTGACTTTCAGCTCTGGAAACACCATATATTTT. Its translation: CASSHSVTFSSGNTIYF.

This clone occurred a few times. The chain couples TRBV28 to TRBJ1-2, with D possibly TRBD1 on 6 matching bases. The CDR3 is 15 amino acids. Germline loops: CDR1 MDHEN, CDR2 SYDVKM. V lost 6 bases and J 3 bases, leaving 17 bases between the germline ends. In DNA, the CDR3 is TGTGCCAGCAGCGATGAGGGGGGGTTGTACTATGGCTACACCTTC. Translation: CASSDEGGLYYGYTF.

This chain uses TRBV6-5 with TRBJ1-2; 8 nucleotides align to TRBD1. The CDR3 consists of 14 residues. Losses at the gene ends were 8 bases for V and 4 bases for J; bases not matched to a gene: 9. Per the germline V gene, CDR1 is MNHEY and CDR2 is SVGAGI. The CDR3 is CASSTGVSSYGYTF. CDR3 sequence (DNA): TGTGCCAGCTCGACAGGGGTGAGTTCCTATGGCTACACCTTC.

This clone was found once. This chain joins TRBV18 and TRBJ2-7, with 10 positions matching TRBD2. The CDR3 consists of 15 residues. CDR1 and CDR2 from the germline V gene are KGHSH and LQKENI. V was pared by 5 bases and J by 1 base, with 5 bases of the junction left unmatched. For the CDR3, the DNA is TGTGCCAGCTCAATGGGACTAGCGCGTTCCTACGAGCAGTACTTC. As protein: CASSMGLARSYEQYF.

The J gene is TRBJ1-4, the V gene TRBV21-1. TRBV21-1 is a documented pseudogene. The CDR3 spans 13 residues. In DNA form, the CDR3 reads TGTGCCACCTGGGGAGCAACTAATGAAAAACTGTTTTTT. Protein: CATWGATNEKLFF.

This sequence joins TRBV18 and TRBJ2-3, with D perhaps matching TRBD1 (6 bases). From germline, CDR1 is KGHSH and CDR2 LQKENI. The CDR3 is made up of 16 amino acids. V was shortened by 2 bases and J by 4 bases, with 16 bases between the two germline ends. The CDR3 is CASSPGTPVGADTQYF. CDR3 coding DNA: TGTGCCAGCTCACCAGGGACACCTGTTGGCGCAGATACGCAGTATTTT. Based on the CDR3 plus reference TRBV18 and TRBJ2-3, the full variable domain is NAGVMQNPRHLVRRRGQEARLRCSPMKGHSHVYWYRQLPEEGLKFMVYLQKENIIDESGMPKERFSAEFPKEGPSILRIQQVVRGDSAAYFCASSPGTPVGADTQYFGPGTRLTVL.

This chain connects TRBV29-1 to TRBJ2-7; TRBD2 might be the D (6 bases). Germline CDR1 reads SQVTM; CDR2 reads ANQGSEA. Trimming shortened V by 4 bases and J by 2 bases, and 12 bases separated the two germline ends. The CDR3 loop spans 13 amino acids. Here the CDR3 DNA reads TGCAGCGTTGCCCGGGACTCTACCTACGAGCAGTACTTC. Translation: CSVARDSTYEQYF.

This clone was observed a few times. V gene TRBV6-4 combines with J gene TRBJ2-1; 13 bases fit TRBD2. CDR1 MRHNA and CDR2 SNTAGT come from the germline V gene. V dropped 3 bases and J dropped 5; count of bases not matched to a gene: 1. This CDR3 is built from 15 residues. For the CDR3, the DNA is TGTGCCAGCAGTGAAGGGACTAGCGGGAACAATGAGCAGTTCTTC. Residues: CASSEGTSGNNEQFF.

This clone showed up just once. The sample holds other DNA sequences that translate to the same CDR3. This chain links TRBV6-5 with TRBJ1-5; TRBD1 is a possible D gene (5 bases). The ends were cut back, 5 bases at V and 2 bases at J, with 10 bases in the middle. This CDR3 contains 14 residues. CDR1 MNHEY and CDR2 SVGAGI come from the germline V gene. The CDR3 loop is CASSTGLRNQPQHF. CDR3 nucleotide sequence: TGTGCCAGCAGTACGGGACTGCGCAATCAGCCCCAGCATTTT.

The CDR3 DNA reads as TGTGCCACCAGCAGAGCTCGGACAGGAAGCTCCTACGAGCAGTACTTC. Residues: CATSRARTGSSYEQYF. The rearrangement links TRBV15 to TRBJ2-7; 7 bases agree with TRBD1. The CDR3 length is 16 residues. After removal of 1 base from V and 0 bases from J, the junction contained 6 bases not matched to a gene. Germline lookup yields CDR1 LNHNV and CDR2 YYDKDF (reference sequence).

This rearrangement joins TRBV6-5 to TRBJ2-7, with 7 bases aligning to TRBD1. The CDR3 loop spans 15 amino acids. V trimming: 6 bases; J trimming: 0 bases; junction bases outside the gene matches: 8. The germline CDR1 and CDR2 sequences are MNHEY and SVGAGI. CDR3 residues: CASRGSTGSSYEQYF. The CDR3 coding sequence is TGTGCCAGCAGGGGATCGACAGGGTCCTCCTACGAGCAGTACTTC.

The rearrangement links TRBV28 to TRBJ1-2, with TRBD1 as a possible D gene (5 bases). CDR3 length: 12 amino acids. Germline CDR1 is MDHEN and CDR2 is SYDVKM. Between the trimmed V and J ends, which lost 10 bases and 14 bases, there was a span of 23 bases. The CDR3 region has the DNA TGTGCCACCAAGGCGGGACTCCCCCAGGGTACCTTC. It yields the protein CATKAGLPQGTF.

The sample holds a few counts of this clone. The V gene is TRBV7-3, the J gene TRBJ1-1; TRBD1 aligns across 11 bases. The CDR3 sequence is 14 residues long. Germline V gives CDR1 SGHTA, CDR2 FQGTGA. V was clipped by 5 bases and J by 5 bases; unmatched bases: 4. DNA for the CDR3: TGTGCCAGCAGCGGACAGGGGGCGAGGACTGAAGCTTTCTTT. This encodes CASSGQGARTEAFF.

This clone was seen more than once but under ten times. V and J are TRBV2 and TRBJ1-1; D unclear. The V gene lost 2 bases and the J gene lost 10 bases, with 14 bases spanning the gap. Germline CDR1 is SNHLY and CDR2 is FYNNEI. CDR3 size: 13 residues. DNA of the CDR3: TGTGCCAGCAGTGAACTGACACCAAACGGAGCTTTCTTT. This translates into CASSELTPNGAFF.

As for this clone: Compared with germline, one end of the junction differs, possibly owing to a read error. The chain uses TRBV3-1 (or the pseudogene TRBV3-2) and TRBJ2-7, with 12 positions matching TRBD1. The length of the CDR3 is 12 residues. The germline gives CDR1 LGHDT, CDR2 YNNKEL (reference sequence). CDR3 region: CASSPGQGAKDF. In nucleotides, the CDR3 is TGTGCCAGCAGCCCGGGACAGGGGGCTAAGGACTTC.

This CDR3 is CASSGSVGGRFQETQYF. CDR3 in DNA: TGTGCCAGCAGCGGCTCCGTGGGCGGGAGGTTCCAAGAGACCCAGTACTTC. V is TRBV9 and J is TRBJ2-5, with TRBD2 matching over 8 bases. V gave up 3 bases and J gave up 1 base; unmatched junction bases: 11. The V gene's germline CDR1 is SGDLS and CDR2 YYNGEE. The CDR3 runs 17 residues.